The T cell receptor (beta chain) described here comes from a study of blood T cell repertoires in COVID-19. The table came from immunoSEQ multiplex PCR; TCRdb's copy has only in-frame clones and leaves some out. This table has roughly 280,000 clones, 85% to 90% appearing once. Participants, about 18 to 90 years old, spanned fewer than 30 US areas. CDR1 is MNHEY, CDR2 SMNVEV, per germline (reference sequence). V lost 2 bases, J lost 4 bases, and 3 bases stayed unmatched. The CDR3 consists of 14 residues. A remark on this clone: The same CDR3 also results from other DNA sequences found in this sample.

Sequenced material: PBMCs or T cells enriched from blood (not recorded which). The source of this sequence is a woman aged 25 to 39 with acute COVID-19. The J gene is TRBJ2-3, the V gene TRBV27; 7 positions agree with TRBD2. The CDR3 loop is CASSLGGRADTQYF. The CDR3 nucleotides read TGTGCCAGCAGTTTAGGCGGGAGAGCAGATACGCAGTATTTT.